Each of the 27 T cell receptor beta chains below was sequenced from the same sample in a study of technical replicates of blood from several donors. Clones were read by immunoSEQ multiplex PCR, and TCRdb kept only the in-frame ones, dropping some. In the table there are under 95,000 clones, 90% to 95% of which are singletons. Sequencing used T cells isolated from PBMCs. These receptors all stem from a human donor in good health.

The CDR3 loop is CASSLAPGQHQETQYF. The CDR3, as DNA: TGTGCCAGCAGCTTGGCCCCCGGACAGCACCAAGAGACCCAGTACTTC. The chain employs TRBV5-4 and TRBJ2-5, with D possibly TRBD1 on 6 matching bases. V was pared by 0 bases and J by 0 bases, with 12 bases between. Germline V gives CDR1 SGHNT, CDR2 YYREEE (reference sequence). CDR3 length equals 16 residues.

The chain is built from TRBV7-9 and TRBJ2-3, with TRBD2 identical over 16 bases. CDR3 length equals 19 residues. V lost 1 base, J lost 4 bases, and 8 bases stayed unmatched. Germline values: CDR1 SEHNR, CDR2 FQNEAQ (reference sequence). CDR3 loop: CASSLGGLAGGPRADTQYF. The CDR3 bases are TGTGCCAGCAGCTTAGGGGGACTAGCGGGAGGGCCGAGGGCAGATACGCAGTATTTT.

The chain carries TRBV27 and TRBJ2-1; the D gene is possibly TRBD1 (5 bases). Germline V gene lookup returns CDR1 MNHEY and CDR2 SMNVEV (reference sequence). Trimming pared 6 bases from V and 3 bases from J, leaving 9 bases between. CDR3 size: 13 residues. The CDR3: CASRQAIYNEQFF. CDR3 coding DNA: TGTGCCAGCAGACAGGCGATCTACAATGAGCAGTTCTTC.

This chain connects TRBV6-5 to TRBJ2-7, with 12 bases identical to TRBD2. V trimming: 6 bases; J trimming: 7 bases; junction bases outside the gene matches: 7. The CDR3 length is 14 residues. CDR1 and CDR2 (germline): MNHEY, SVGAGI. For the CDR3, the DNA is TGTGCCAGCAGGGCCGGGACTAGCGGGTTGGAGCAGTACTTC. Translation: CASRAGTSGLEQYF.

This chain joins TRBV28 and TRBJ1-3; D gene unclear. Germline assignment: CDR1 MDHEN and CDR2 SYDVKM. The length of the CDR3 is 14 residues. V was shortened by 1 base and J by 4 bases, with 8 bases between the two germline ends. CDR3 region: CASSLSRGGNTIYF. CDR3 in DNA: TGTGCCAGCAGTTTATCGCGAGGAGGAAACACCATATATTTT.

The chain recombines TRBV2 with TRBJ2-5; TRBD2 matches 8 bases. With V trimmed by 7 bases and J by 3 bases, 7 bases remained unmatched. The CDR3 length is 14 residues. Germline loops: CDR1 SNHLY, CDR2 FYNNEI. CDR3 nucleotides: TGTGCCAGCATTCGGTCGGGGGGGAAAGAGACCCAGTACTTC. It is translated as CASIRSGGKETQYF.

This clone was counted a single time. The gene calls are TRBV5-1 and TRBJ1-1, with D possibly matching TRBD1 (5 bases). Germline CDR1 reads SGHRS; CDR2 reads YFSETQ. Trimming took 3 bases from V and 5 from J, leaving 17 bases between them. CDR3 length equals 15 residues. The CDR3 loop reads CASSSMGQAWTEAFF. In DNA, the CDR3 is TGCGCCAGCAGCTCCATGGGGCAGGCATGGACTGAAGCTTTCTTT.

A few counts support this clone. The gene calls are TRBV19 and TRBJ1-1, with D possibly being TRBD1 (5 bases). V gave up 3 bases and J gave up 3 bases, with 8 bases separating them. From germline, CDR1 is LNHDA and CDR2 SQIVND (reference sequence). This CDR3 is 13 amino acids long. The DNA for the CDR3 is TGTGCCAGTAGTATCAGGGAATACACTGAAGCTTTCTTT. Protein sequence: CASSIREYTEAFF.

The count of this clone is one. The CDR3 nucleotides are TGTGCCAGCAGTTTATACGGCGGCTTACCGTTCACAGATACGCAGTATTTT. Translation: CASSLYGGLPFTDTQYF. V usage is TRBV27 and J usage is TRBJ2-3; D is ambiguous. The CDR3 is 17 residues long. Trimming shortened V by 1 base and J by 2 bases, and 16 bases separated the two germline ends. The V gene's germline CDR1 is MNHEY and CDR2 SMNVEV (reference sequence).

The sample holds a few counts of this clone. This rearrangement joins TRBV27 to TRBJ1-5; no definite D call. The CDR3 is 14 amino acids. Trimming stripped 3 bases from V and 4 bases from J, with 10 bases between. Germline CDR1 reads MNHEY; CDR2 reads SMNVEV (reference sequence). The chain's CDR3 is CASSFCSVNQPQHF. The CDR3 nucleotides are TGTGCCAGCAGTTTCTGTTCGGTGAATCAGCCCCAGCATTTT.

DNA of the CDR3: TGTGCCAGCAGCCAAGATCTGAGACAGCTGGACAACGAGCAGTACTTC. It encodes CASSQDLRQLDNEQYF. The chain recombines TRBV4-2 with TRBJ2-7, with a tentative D call TRBD1 (5 bases). The V and J ends lost 0 bases and 5 bases respectively, with 17 bases between them. CDR1 and CDR2 from the germline V gene are LGHNA and YNFKEQ. There are 16 residues in the CDR3.

The chain recombines TRBV18 with TRBJ1-2; TRBD1 matches at 11 bases. Germline V lookup: CDR1 KGHSH, CDR2 LQKENI. This CDR3 has 15 amino acids. V lost 3 bases to trimming and J lost 5 bases; unmatched junction nucleotides: 5. DNA of the CDR3: TGTGCCAGCTCACCGGGACAGGGGGGCCTGTATGGCTACACCTTC. Translating gives CASSPGQGGLYGYTF. Full variable domain (remainder filled in from reference TRBV18 and TRBJ1-2): NAGVMQNPRHLVRRRGQEARLRCSPMKGHSHVYWYRQLPEEGLKFMVYLQKENIIDESGMPKERFSAEFPKEGPSILRIQQVVRGDSAAYFCASSPGQGGLYGYTFGSGTRLTVV.

V is TRBV5-6 and J is TRBJ1-4, with D unclear. The CDR3 is made up of 12 amino acids. Per germline, CDR1 SGHDT and CDR2 YYEEEE. Trimming removed 0 bases from V and 10 bases from J, with 7 bases in between. The CDR3 region is CASSLGQRKLFF. In nucleotides, the CDR3 is TGTGCCAGCAGCTTGGGGCAAAGAAAACTGTTTTTT. The full variable domain, with the rest looked up from reference TRBV5-6 and TRBJ1-4, is DAGVTQSPTHLIKTRGQQVTLRCSPKSGHDTVSWYQQALGQGPQFIFQYYEEEERQRGNFPDRFSGHQFPNYSSELNVNALLLGDSALYLCASSLGQRKLFFGSGTQLSVL.

This rearrangement joins TRBV18 to TRBJ2-5; 9 bases fit TRBD1. With 2 bases clipped from V and 5 bases from J, the junction kept 3 bases outside the gene matches. This CDR3 region has 14 residues. CDR1 is KGHSH and CDR2 is LQKENI in the germline V gene. The CDR3: CASSPGTGRETQYF. The CDR3, as DNA: TGTGCCAGCTCACCAGGGACAGGGAGGGAGACCCAGTACTTC.

The chain is built from TRBV2 and TRBJ2-1; 9 bases are a match to TRBD2. Germline V CDR1 and CDR2: SNHLY, FYNNEI. The CDR3 is made up of 15 amino acids. After removal of 1 base from V and 7 bases from J, the junction contained 5 bases not matched to a gene. Written as DNA, the CDR3 is TGTGCCAGCAGTGAAGGACTAGCGGCCTTTAATGAGCAGTTCTTC. It translates to CASSEGLAAFNEQFF.

The chain has TRBV6-1 and TRBJ1-1, with TRBD1 matching 9 bases. This CDR3 is 15 amino acids long. Germline V gene sequence: CDR1 MNHNS, CDR2 SASEGT. J lost 7 bases, V lost 1 base, and 7 bases had no gene match. CDR3 in DNA: TGTGCCAGCAGTGAAGAGAACAGGGGGCGAGGTGAAGCTTTCTTT. Its protein is CASSEENRGRGEAFF.

This chain uses TRBV30 with TRBJ2-7; D is unclear. The V end was cut by 3 bases, the J end by 7 bases, with 10 bases between. Germline V gene lookup returns CDR1 GTSNPN and CDR2 SVGIG (reference sequence). The CDR3 is 11 amino acids. In DNA form, the CDR3 reads TGTGCCTGGAGAGGAGTGTTGGAGCAGTACTTC. It yields the protein CAWRGVLEQYF.

The chain uses TRBV27 and TRBJ2-7, with 8 bases aligning to TRBD1. The CDR3 runs to 16 residues. Unmatched junction bases numbered 10, after V lost 3 bases and J lost 3 bases. Per germline, CDR1 MNHEY and CDR2 SMNVEV (reference sequence). The CDR3 sequence is CASSFVTGAGFYEQYF. As DNA, the CDR3 is TGTGCCAGCAGTTTCGTGACAGGGGCTGGTTTCTACGAGCAGTACTTC.

In this sample, this clone turned up once. The CDR3 is CASSLDRLAGGIGELFF. CDR3 DNA: TGTGCCAGCAGCTTAGATCGGCTAGCGGGGGGGATCGGGGAGCTGTTTTTT. The chain joins TRBV7-2 to TRBJ2-2, with 12 bases matching TRBD2. The length of the CDR3 is 17 residues. Germline lookup yields CDR1 SGHTA and CDR2 FQGNSA. The ends lost 1 base at V and 7 bases at J; junction bases unmatched: 7.

The chain has TRBV5-8 and TRBJ1-6; TRBD1 matches at 7 bases. The CDR3 is 14 residues long. Germline lookup yields CDR1 SGHTS and CDR2 YDEGEE. Trimming took 4 bases from V and 5 from J; bases not matched to a gene: 3. The CDR3 coding sequence is TGTGCCAGCAGCCGGACAGGAGATAATTCACCCCTCCACTTT. The encoded protein is CASSRTGDNSPLHF.

The gene calls are TRBV5-1 and TRBJ2-1; 11 positions agree with TRBD2. CDR3 length: 18 residues. J was trimmed by 6 bases and V by 0 bases; bases with no gene match: 11. In germline, CDR1 is SGHRS, CDR2 YFSETQ. In DNA form, the CDR3 reads TGCGCCAGCAGCTTGGGGGCAACTAGCGGGGGTAGGGTCAATGAGCAGTTCTTC. Protein product: CASSLGATSGGRVNEQFF.

The chain combines TRBV27 with TRBJ2-7; TRBD2 aligns across 10 bases. The V gene's germline CDR1 is MNHEY and CDR2 SMNVEV (reference sequence). The CDR3 contains 16 residues. Losses at the gene ends were 7 bases for V and 0 bases for J; bases not matched to a gene: 9. CDR3: CASTPTSGLVSYEQYF. In DNA form, the CDR3 reads TGTGCCAGCACCCCGACTAGCGGGTTGGTCTCCTACGAGCAGTACTTC.

The chain carries TRBV10-1 and TRBJ2-5; D might be TRBD2 (6 bases). Germline V gene sequence: CDR1 WNHNN, CDR2 SYGVQD (reference sequence). The V gene lost 3 bases and the J gene lost 4 bases, with 12 bases spanning the gap. The CDR3 has 14 residues. The CDR3 DNA sequence: TGCGCCAGCAGTGAATCGGGGGTATTAGAGACCCAGTACTTC. Translating gives CASSESGVLETQYF.

The chain combines TRBV6-4 with TRBJ1-1; 9 bases are a match to TRBD1. The CDR3 extends over 14 amino acids. V lost 7 bases to trimming and J lost 9 bases; unmatched junction nucleotides: 12. CDR1 MRHNA and CDR2 SNTAGT come from the germline V gene. The CDR3 DNA reads as TGTGCCAGCAACATCGGACAGGGGAGGTTAAAAGCTTTCTTT. Amino acid sequence: CASNIGQGRLKAFF.

The chain combines TRBV4-1 with TRBJ2-7, with a tentative D call TRBD2 (5 bases). The ends were cut back, 5 bases at V and 3 bases at J, with 20 bases in the middle. CDR1 MGHRA and CDR2 YSYEKL come from the germline V gene. The CDR3 has 16 residues. The CDR3 spells CASSALRERAFYEQYF. Written as DNA, the CDR3 is TGCGCCAGCAGCGCATTACGAGAGAGGGCTTTCTACGAGCAGTACTTC.

CDR3: CASSRDRGTEAFF. The CDR3 DNA sequence: TGTGCCAGCAGTCGGGACAGGGGCACTGAAGCTTTCTTT. The chain is built from TRBV6-5 and TRBJ1-1; 10 bases are a match to TRBD1. The germline CDR1 and CDR2 sequences are MNHEY and SVGAGI. This CDR3 has 13 amino acids. The trim removed 5 bases at V and 4 bases at J, leaving 1 base unmatched.

The genes are TRBV18 and TRBJ2-7; perhaps TRBD2 as D (5 bases). This CDR3 contains 15 residues. Germline-derived CDR1 and CDR2 are KGHSH and LQKENI. V was clipped by 4 bases and J by 4 bases, with 17 bases between them. For the CDR3, the DNA is TGTGCCAGCTCACTGCCGGGAAAGCACGGATACGAGCAGTACTTC. Its translation is CASSLPGKHGYEQYF.